The 7 T cell receptor beta chains reported below all come from one sample, sequenced in a study of OX40 agonist ivuxolimab in advanced cancers. Profiled with immunoSEQ multiplex PCR; TCRdb holds only in-frame clones, not every one. The sample has roughly 86,000 clones, about 86% seen once. Sequencing was performed on CD4+ or CD8+ T cells sorted from blood, taken in a trial of the OX40 agonist ivuxolimab. The receptors come from an adult with an advanced solid tumor such as melanoma, head and neck, liver or kidney cancer.

This clone was detected once. This chain joins TRBV19 and TRBJ1-6, with unresolved D. Germline V lookup: CDR1 LNHDA, CDR2 SQIVND (reference sequence). V lost 3 bases and J 4 bases, leaving 13 bases between the germline ends. The CDR3 covers 16 residues. CDR3 nucleotides: TGTGCCAGTAGTATCGGACCTCGGGCTTATAATTCACCCCTCCACTTT. This sequence encodes CASSIGPRAYNSPLHF. The full variable domain, completed using reference TRBV19 and TRBJ1-6, is DGGITQSPKYLFRKEGQNVTLSCEQNLNHDAMYWYRQDPGQGLRLIYYSQIVNDFQKGDIAEGYSVSREKKESFPLTVTSAQKNPTAFYLCASSIGPRAYNSPLHFGNGTRLTVT.

This chain joins TRBV28 and TRBJ1-5, with D perhaps matching TRBD1 (5 bases). Trimming stripped 6 bases from V and 2 bases from J, with 20 bases between. Germline CDR1 reads MDHEN; CDR2 reads SYDVKM. The CDR3 is 17 amino acids. The CDR3 DNA reads as TGTGCCAGCAGAACTATGAACAGGTTCGACGGCAATCAGCCCCAGCATTTT. Translation: CASRTMNRFDGNQPQHF.

The chain has TRBV5-1 and TRBJ2-7, with 13 bases lining up with TRBD2. The junction had 2 bases not matched to a gene; V was cut back by 4 bases and J by 1 base. The CDR3 spans 15 residues. In germline, CDR1 is SGHRS, CDR2 YFSETQ. The CDR3 sequence: CASSMGLAGSYEQYF. CDR3 coding DNA: TGCGCCAGCAGCATGGGACTAGCGGGATCCTACGAGCAGTACTTC. The full variable domain, completed using reference TRBV5-1 and TRBJ2-7, is KAGVTQTPRYLIKTRGQQVTLSCSPISGHRSVSWYQQTPGQGLQFLFEYFSETQRNKGNFPGRFSGRQFSNSRSEMNVSTLELGDSALYLCASSMGLAGSYEQYFGPGTRLTVT.

This clone was detected once. The rearrangement uses TRBV18 and TRBJ2-6; possible D gene TRBD1, 5 bases. This CDR3 comprises 15 residues. Trimming stripped 2 bases from V and 2 bases from J, with 7 bases between. Per the germline V gene, CDR1 is KGHSH and CDR2 is LQKENI. The DNA of the CDR3 is TGTGCCAGCTCACCAAGACAGACTGGGGCCAACGTCCTGACTTTC. Residues: CASSPRQTGANVLTF.

The rearrangement uses TRBV28 and TRBJ2-7, with D possibly matching TRBD2 (6 bases). Per germline, CDR1 MDHEN and CDR2 SYDVKM. V lost 2 bases to trimming and J lost 7 bases, with 18 bases between them. The length of the CDR3 is 15 residues. CDR3 bases: TGTGCCAGCAGTTTAACGGGAGTTGCTAAGGGGGAGCAGTACTTC. This translates into CASSLTGVAKGEQYF.

The rearrangement links TRBV4-2 to TRBJ1-1, with a weak D call TRBD1 (5 bases). Trimming took off 2 bases at V and 4 bases at J, with 17 bases between the two ends. Germline lookup yields CDR1 LGHNA and CDR2 YNFKEQ. The CDR3 contains 16 residues. CDR3 sequence: CASSQRTSGRVTEAFF. In DNA, the CDR3 is TGTGCCAGCAGCCAAAGGACGTCGGGCAGGGTCACTGAAGCTTTCTTT.

This sequence joins TRBV7-9 and TRBJ2-5, with 13 bases lining up with TRBD2. Germline V CDR1 and CDR2: SEHNR, FQNEAQ (reference sequence). Unmatched junction bases numbered 7, after V lost 7 bases and J lost 5 bases. The CDR3 length is 15 residues. The CDR3 DNA is TGTGCCAGCAACGGACTAGCGGGAGACTCGGAGACCCAGTACTTC. Translation gives CASNGLAGDSETQYF.